This entry is about one T cell receptor beta chain. Its cognate antigen is unknown. Assay used: immunoSEQ multiplex PCR; TCRdb lists only in-frame clones, some missing. Of about 160,000 clones listed, roughly nine tenths were seen once; the top ten hold less than 2.5%. The CDR3 contains 16 residues. V lost 0 bases to trimming and J lost 2 bases; unmatched junction nucleotides: 7. Germline V lookup: CDR1 LGHNA, CDR2 YSLEER. This sample is part of a study of T cell responses to AZD1222 COVID-19 vaccine. Findings and limits, study-wide: CD4 TCRs covered the whole spike, strongest at regions 160-218 and 743-854. Unmutated variant regions are reportedly the target of nearly half of TCRs that are spike-specific.

This receptor was taken from an adult in good health. This chain joins TRBV4-3 and TRBJ2-7; 7 nucleotides agree with TRBD1. The sample was peripheral blood, taken on day 0 of AZD1222 vaccination. The CDR3 loop reads CASSQEFSQGAYEQYF. CDR3 nucleotide sequence: TGCGCCAGCAGCCAAGAATTTTCCCAGGGGGCCTACGAGCAGTACTTC.